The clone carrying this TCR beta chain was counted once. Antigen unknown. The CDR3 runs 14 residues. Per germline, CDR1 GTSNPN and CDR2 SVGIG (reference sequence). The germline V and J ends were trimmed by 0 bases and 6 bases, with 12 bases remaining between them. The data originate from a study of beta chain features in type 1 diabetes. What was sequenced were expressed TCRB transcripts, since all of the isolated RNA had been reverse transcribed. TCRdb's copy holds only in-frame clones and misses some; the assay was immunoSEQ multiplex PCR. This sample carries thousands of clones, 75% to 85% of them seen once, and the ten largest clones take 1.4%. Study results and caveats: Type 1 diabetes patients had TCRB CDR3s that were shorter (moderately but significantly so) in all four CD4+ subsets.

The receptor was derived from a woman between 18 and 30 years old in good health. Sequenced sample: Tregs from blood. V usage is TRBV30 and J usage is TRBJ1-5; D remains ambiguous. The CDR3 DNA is TGTGCCTGGAGTGTCGACGGGGTTGGTCAGCCCCAGCATTTT. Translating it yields CAWSVDGVGQPQHF.